This is a list of T cell receptor beta chains from one sample in a study of T cell repertoires and HLA-DP antigens. Their antigens remain unidentified. TCRdb's copy holds only in-frame clones and misses some; the assay was immunoSEQ multiplex PCR. The profile shows over 60,000 clones, 80% of them singletons. What was sequenced was CD4+ T cells from PBMCs. All receptors derive from a man between 60 and 75 years old in good health and CMV-seronegative. Both conserved end residues are trimmed from each CDR3.

v_call cdr3_length cdr3_aa
TRBV6-6 10 AIGSDRADAF
TRBV5-1 13 ASSLEIPNNSPLH
TRBV5-6 13 ASSLAGTGAPPLH
TRBV6-5 12 ASSRQVSTDTQY
TRBV29-1 10 SATPSTDTQY
TRBV7-9 12 ASSLGTSGSPLH
TRBV27 12 ASSFGDSNQPQH
TRBV10-2 12 ASSGGSKGAEAF
TRBV18 11 ASSPGEGTEAF
TRBV7-2 13 ASSSSGFRYNEQF
TRBV30 12 AWSPGPTNTEAF
TRBV5-1 14 ASSLTSGRAVETQY
TRBV5-1 12 ASSPDGRETEAF
TRBV28 12 ASSLQGADYGYT
TRBV5-4 14 ASSSEWTGGSYGYT
TRBV6-5 10 ASSTYKGELF
TRBV19 12 ASSTGTVNQPQH
TRBV30 13 AWSVPGARGYGYT
TRBV7-9 12 ASSAGTEYNEQF
TRBV2 11 ASSEGQRIPIY